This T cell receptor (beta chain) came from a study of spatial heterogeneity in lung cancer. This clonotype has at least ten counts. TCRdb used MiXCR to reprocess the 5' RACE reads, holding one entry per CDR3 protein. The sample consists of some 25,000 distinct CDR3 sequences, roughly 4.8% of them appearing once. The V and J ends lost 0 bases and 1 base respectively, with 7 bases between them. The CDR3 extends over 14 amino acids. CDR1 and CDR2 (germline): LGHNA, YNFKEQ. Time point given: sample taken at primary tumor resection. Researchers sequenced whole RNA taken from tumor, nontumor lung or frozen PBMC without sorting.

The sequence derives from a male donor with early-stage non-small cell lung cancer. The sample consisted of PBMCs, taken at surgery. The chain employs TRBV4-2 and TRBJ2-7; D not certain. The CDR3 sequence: CASSQEDGSYEQYF. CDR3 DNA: TGTGCCAGCAGCCAAGAGGACGGGTCCTACGAGCAGTACTTC.